The 29 T cell receptor beta chains given below trace back to one sample, sequenced in a study of beta chain features in type 1 diabetes. Expressed TCRB transcripts were sequenced after all isolated RNA was converted to cDNA. TCRdb's table, derived via immunoSEQ multiplex PCR, lists solely in-frame clones and lacks some. The data contain around 450,000 clones, roughly 10% of them seen just once; the ten biggest clones take up 0.046%. Specimen: naive CD4+ T cells from blood. Receptor source: a woman aged 18-35 years in good health.

This chain uses TRBV2 with TRBJ2-2; 7 nucleotides line up with TRBD1. The CDR3 runs to 13 residues. Germline V CDR1 and CDR2: SNHLY, FYNNEI. The V gene end was trimmed by 7 bases and the J gene end by 7 bases; junction bases not matched to a gene: 6. The CDR3 is CASNRGEIGELFF. CDR3 coding DNA: TGTGCCAGCAACAGGGGCGAGATCGGGGAGCTGTTTTTT.

The chain recombines TRBV2 with TRBJ2-1, with no clear D. This CDR3 has 11 residues. Trimming took 8 bases from V and 9 from J, leaving 11 bases between them. Germline CDR1 and CDR2: SNHLY and FYNNEI. CDR3 residues: CASVRLAEQFF. The CDR3 DNA sequence: TGTGCCAGCGTGAGACTCGCTGAGCAGTTCTTC.

V usage is TRBV20-1 and J usage is TRBJ1-1; D not resolved. Germline CDR1 reads DFQATT; CDR2 reads SNEGSKA (reference sequence). This CDR3 is 11 amino acids long. In DNA form, the CDR3 reads TGCAGGGGAGCCGGTGGCACTGAAGCTTTCTTT. It yields the protein CRGAGGTEAFF.

CDR3 sequence: CASSITGRVGNEQFF. DNA of the CDR3: TGTGCCAGCAGCATTACAGGGAGAGTGGGCAATGAGCAGTTCTTC. The chain recombines TRBV2 with TRBJ2-1; D may be TRBD1 (6 bases). The CDR3 spans 15 residues. With 6 bases removed from V and 6 bases from J, the gap between germline ends came to 18 bases. CDR1 is SNHLY, CDR2 FYNNEI, per germline.

The V call is TRBV7-9, the J call TRBJ2-6; 7 bases match TRBD1. The germline gives CDR1 SEHNR, CDR2 FQNEAQ (reference sequence). CDR3 size: 15 residues. J gave up 1 base and V 4 bases, and 1 base lay outside the gene matches. The CDR3: CASSSRGSGANVLTF. CDR3 sequence (DNA): TGTGCCAGCAGCTCCAGGGGGTCTGGGGCCAACGTCCTGACTTTC. The variable domain in full, completed from reference TRBV7-9 and TRBJ2-6, reads DTGVSQNPRHKITKRGQNVTFRCDPISEHNRLYWYRQTLGQGPEFLTYFQNEAQLEKSRLLSDRFSAERPKGSFSTLEIQRTEQGDSAMYLCASSSRGSGANVLTFGAGSRLTVL.

This clone showed up just a few times. This chain uses TRBV5-6 with TRBJ2-1; 7 bases line up with TRBD2. This CDR3 comprises 17 residues. CDR1 and CDR2 (germline): SGHDT, YYEEEE. The V and J ends lost 4 bases and 0 bases, in that order; junction bases with no gene match: 10. CDR3 region: CASSHRLALSSYNEQFF. In nucleotides, the CDR3 is TGTGCCAGCAGCCATAGACTAGCTCTCAGCTCCTACAATGAGCAGTTCTTC.

This clone occurred a few times. V and J are TRBV11-2 and TRBJ1-1; D unresolved. Trimming left V 1 base short and J 3 bases short, with 3 bases between. The CDR3 covers 12 residues. The germline gives CDR1 SGHAT, CDR2 FQNNGV. The CDR3 spells CASSLAHTEAFF. CDR3 in DNA: TGTGCCAGCAGCTTAGCGCACACTGAAGCTTTCTTT.

This clone showed up just a few times. This rearrangement joins TRBV28 to TRBJ2-1; 13 bases line up with TRBD2. Germline CDR1 reads MDHEN; CDR2 reads SYDVKM. After removal of 11 bases from V and 12 bases from J, the junction contained 10 bases not matched to a gene. This CDR3 has 13 amino acids. CDR3 DNA sequence: TGTGCCGCAAGGACTAGCGGGGGCCCGTCGCAGTTCTTC. Translating gives CAARTSGGPSQFF.

The table lists this clone with a few counts. The chain recombines TRBV2 with TRBJ1-6; D call uncertain. V was pared by 3 bases and J by 13 bases, with 7 bases between. The CDR3 is 11 amino acids. Looked up from germline, CDR1 is SNHLY and CDR2 is FYNNEI. CDR3 bases: TGTGCCAGCAGTGACCTGGCGCCCCTCCACTTT. As protein: CASSDLAPLHF.

This clone was recorded only once. The V and J genes are TRBV7-9 and TRBJ1-2, with D possibly being TRBD1 (5 bases). This CDR3 is built from 11 residues. V dropped 4 bases and J dropped 8 bases, with 8 bases sitting between them. Per the germline V gene, CDR1 is SEHNR and CDR2 is FQNEAQ (reference sequence). CDR3 residues: CASSYRQGYTF. The CDR3, as DNA: TGTGCCAGCAGCTACCGACAGGGCTACACCTTC.

J is TRBJ2-5 and V is TRBV7-3; D call uncertain. The last part of the DNA fits TRBJ2-7 better; the J call may be wrong. There are 15 residues in the CDR3. Per the germline V gene, CDR1 is SGHTA and CDR2 is FQGTGA. CDR3 sequence: CASSLRPGRAYEQYF. The CDR3 DNA sequence: TGTGCCAGCAGCTTAAGACCCGGCCGGGCCTACGAGCAGTACTTC.

The gene calls are TRBV19 and TRBJ2-5, with D tentatively TRBD1 or TRBD2 (6 bases each). The CDR3 covers 13 residues. Germline CDR1 and CDR2: LNHDA and SQIVND (reference sequence). The V and J ends lost 3 bases and 6 bases respectively, with 11 bases between them. CDR3 nucleotide sequence: TGTGCCAGTAGTATCTGGGGGGCCAAGACCCAGTACTTC. This codes for CASSIWGAKTQYF.

V usage is TRBV7-9 and J usage is TRBJ2-7, with D uncertain. Trimming stripped 1 base from V and 6 bases from J, with 10 bases between. The CDR3 is made up of 13 amino acids. Germline V gives CDR1 SEHNR, CDR2 FQNEAQ (reference sequence). CDR3 in amino acids: CASSLVVGSEQYV. The CDR3 bases are TGTGCCAGCAGCTTAGTGGTAGGATCCGAGCAGTACGTC.

This clone was counted between two and nine times. The rearrangement uses TRBV9 and TRBJ2-3, with 8 positions matching TRBD2. The CDR3 contains 14 residues. J gave up 7 bases and V 2 bases, and 6 bases lay outside the gene matches. CDR1 SGDLS and CDR2 YYNGEE come from the germline V gene. This chain's CDR3 is CASSVSGNSYTQYF. Written as DNA, the CDR3 is TGTGCCAGCAGCGTTAGCGGGAACTCCTATACGCAGTATTTT.

In this sample, this clone turned up a few times. This rearrangement joins TRBV29-1 to TRBJ1-1; D is possibly TRBD1 (6 bases). CDR3 length equals 15 residues. From germline, CDR1 is SQVTM and CDR2 ANQGSEA. Trimming stripped 3 bases from V and 0 bases from J, with 14 bases between. Here the CDR3 reads CSVDSGALMNTEAFF. The CDR3 DNA sequence: TGCAGCGTTGACTCAGGGGCACTCATGAACACTGAAGCTTTCTTT. Full variable domain (remainder filled in from reference TRBV29-1 and TRBJ1-1): SAVISQKPSRDICQRGTSLTIQCQVDSQVTMMFWYRQQPGQSLTLIATANQGSEATYESGFVIDKFPISRPNLTFSTLTVSNMSPEDSSIYLCSVDSGALMNTEAFFGQGTRLTVV.

This chain joins TRBV11-2 and TRBJ2-1; D perhaps matches TRBD2 (6 bases). Germline V gene data show CDR1 as SGHAT and CDR2 as FQNNGV. CDR3 length equals 16 residues. The germline V and J ends were trimmed by 4 bases and 0 bases, with 13 bases remaining between them. The CDR3 region is CASSSRGYDSYNEQFF. The CDR3, as DNA: TGTGCCAGCAGCTCTCGGGGGTACGACTCCTACAATGAGCAGTTCTTC.

The CDR3 protein is CASRAPGTETDTQYF. The CDR3 region has the DNA TGTGCCAGCAGGGCACCCGGGACAGAGACAGATACGCAGTATTTT. The chain combines TRBV7-3 with TRBJ2-3; 7 bases fit TRBD1. The germline V gene encodes CDR1 SGHTA and CDR2 FQGTGA. With 6 bases clipped from V and 3 bases from J, the junction kept 9 bases outside the gene matches. The CDR3 totals 15 residues. The full variable domain, with the rest looked up from reference TRBV7-3 and TRBJ2-3, is GAGVSQTPSNKVTEKGKYVELRCDPISGHTALYWYRQSLGQGPEFLIYFQGTGAADDSGLPNDRFFAVRPEGSVSTLKIQRTERGDSAVYLCASRAPGTETDTQYFGPGTRLTVL.

The chain links TRBV7-9 to TRBJ2-3; D not certain. CDR3 length: 15 residues. Germline loops: CDR1 SEHNR, CDR2 FQNEAQ (reference sequence). Between the trimmed V and J ends, which lost 1 base and 2 bases, there was a span of 10 bases. Here the CDR3 reads CASSLGPAFTDTQYF. The CDR3 coding sequence is TGTGCCAGCAGCTTAGGCCCTGCCTTCACAGATACGCAGTATTTT.

This clone showed up just a few times. V gene TRBV14 combines with J gene TRBJ2-1; 7 nucleotides line up with TRBD1. The CDR3 runs to 16 residues. Looked up from germline, CDR1 is SGHDN and CDR2 is FVKESK. Losses at the gene ends were 2 bases for V and 1 base for J; bases not matched to a gene: 5. The CDR3 DNA sequence: TGTGCCAGCAGCCAACTATTGGGACAGTCCTACAATGAGCAGTTCTTC. Its protein is CASSQLLGQSYNEQFF.

The chain recombines TRBV4-3 with TRBJ1-6, with D maybe TRBD1 (5 bases). This CDR3 spans 15 amino acids. The V and J ends lost 0 bases and 7 bases respectively, with 10 bases between them. Germline lookup yields CDR1 LGHNA and CDR2 YSLEER. CDR3 loop: CASSQDRRGNSPLHF. In DNA, the CDR3 is TGCGCCAGCAGCCAAGATCGGCGGGGCAATTCACCCCTCCACTTT.

This chain uses TRBV6-6 with TRBJ1-1, with TRBD1 as a possible D gene (6 bases). CDR3 size: 14 residues. Per the germline V gene, CDR1 is MNHNY and CDR2 is SVGAGI (reference sequence). Between the trimmed V and J ends, which lost 8 bases and 4 bases, there was a span of 17 bases. DNA of the CDR3: TGTGCCAGCGGGGACATTTTTCGGGGCACTGAAGCTTTCTTT. As protein: CASGDIFRGTEAFF.

This rearrangement joins TRBV7-2 to TRBJ2-7; no firm D call. The V gene's germline CDR1 is SGHTA and CDR2 FQGNSA. The V end was cut by 9 bases, the J end by 5 bases, with 14 bases between. CDR3 length: 12 residues. The CDR3 nucleotides read TGTGCCAGAGTCCCTAGGGCGGACGAGCAGTACGTC. Amino acids: CARVPRADEQYV.

This clone was seen a few times. V usage is TRBV7-9 and J usage is TRBJ2-5, with 8 bases lining up with TRBD1. From germline, CDR1 is SEHNR and CDR2 FQNEAQ (reference sequence). This CDR3 region has 13 residues. V lost 3 bases, J lost 5 bases, and 2 bases stayed unmatched. CDR3 sequence (DNA): TGTGCCAGCAGCTTCCGGGACAGGGAGACCCAGTACTTC. Amino acid sequence: CASSFRDRETQYF.

There are a few counts of this clone. The genes are TRBV4-1 and TRBJ2-6, with D unresolved. Per germline, CDR1 MGHRA and CDR2 YSYEKL. CDR3 size: 16 residues. Trimming left V 4 bases short and J 2 bases short, with 12 bases between. CDR3 coding DNA: TGCGCCAGCAGCCTAAGGATAGGTCCTGGGGCCAACGTCCTGACTTTC. This translates into CASSLRIGPGANVLTF.

The sample holds a few counts of this clone. The CDR3 region is CASSPDLTSSYNSPLHF. The CDR3, as DNA: TGTGCCAGCAGCCCAGACCTGACCAGCTCCTATAATTCACCCCTCCACTTT. The chain carries TRBV7-9 and TRBJ1-6; D unresolved. V lost 5 bases and J lost 0, with 14 bases in between. Germline CDR1 and CDR2: SEHNR and FQNEAQ (reference sequence). The CDR3 consists of 17 residues.

The chain recombines TRBV7-3 with TRBJ2-7; D ambiguous. This CDR3 contains 13 residues. Germline V CDR1 and CDR2: SGHTA, FQGTGA. Trimming took 5 bases from V and 6 from J, leaving 14 bases between them. The DNA of the CDR3 is TGTGCCAGCAGCCCGGACCCGTCGGGCGAGCAGTACTTC. Amino acid sequence: CASSPDPSGEQYF.

This clone was detected only a few times. CDR3: CASSSPGGSTDTQYF. The CDR3, as DNA: TGTGCCAGCAGTTCCCCCGGGGGTAGCACAGATACGCAGTATTTT. The chain has TRBV27 and TRBJ2-3, with D maybe TRBD2 (6 bases). Trimming pared 4 bases from V and 0 bases from J, leaving 11 bases between. The CDR3 is 15 amino acids. CDR1 and CDR2 (germline): MNHEY, SMNVEV (reference sequence).

The chain combines TRBV4-2 with TRBJ1-2; D possibly corresponds to TRBD1 (6 bases). The CDR3 loop spans 17 amino acids. Per the germline V gene, CDR1 is LGHNA and CDR2 is YNFKEQ. The V end was cut by 1 base, the J end by 2 bases, with 17 bases between. CDR3 residues: CASSQVDQDRKNYGYTF. The DNA for the CDR3 is TGTGCCAGCAGCCAAGTTGATCAGGACAGAAAAAACTATGGCTACACCTTC.

With respect to this clone: The limits of the CDR3 on the DNA are not certain, so only TCRdb's listed CDR3 is given. The chain joins TRBV29-1 to TRBJ1-2. The CDR3 length is 8 residues, termini included. Germline V lookup: CDR1 SQVTM, CDR2 ANQGSEA. CDR3: CSVGDGIF.